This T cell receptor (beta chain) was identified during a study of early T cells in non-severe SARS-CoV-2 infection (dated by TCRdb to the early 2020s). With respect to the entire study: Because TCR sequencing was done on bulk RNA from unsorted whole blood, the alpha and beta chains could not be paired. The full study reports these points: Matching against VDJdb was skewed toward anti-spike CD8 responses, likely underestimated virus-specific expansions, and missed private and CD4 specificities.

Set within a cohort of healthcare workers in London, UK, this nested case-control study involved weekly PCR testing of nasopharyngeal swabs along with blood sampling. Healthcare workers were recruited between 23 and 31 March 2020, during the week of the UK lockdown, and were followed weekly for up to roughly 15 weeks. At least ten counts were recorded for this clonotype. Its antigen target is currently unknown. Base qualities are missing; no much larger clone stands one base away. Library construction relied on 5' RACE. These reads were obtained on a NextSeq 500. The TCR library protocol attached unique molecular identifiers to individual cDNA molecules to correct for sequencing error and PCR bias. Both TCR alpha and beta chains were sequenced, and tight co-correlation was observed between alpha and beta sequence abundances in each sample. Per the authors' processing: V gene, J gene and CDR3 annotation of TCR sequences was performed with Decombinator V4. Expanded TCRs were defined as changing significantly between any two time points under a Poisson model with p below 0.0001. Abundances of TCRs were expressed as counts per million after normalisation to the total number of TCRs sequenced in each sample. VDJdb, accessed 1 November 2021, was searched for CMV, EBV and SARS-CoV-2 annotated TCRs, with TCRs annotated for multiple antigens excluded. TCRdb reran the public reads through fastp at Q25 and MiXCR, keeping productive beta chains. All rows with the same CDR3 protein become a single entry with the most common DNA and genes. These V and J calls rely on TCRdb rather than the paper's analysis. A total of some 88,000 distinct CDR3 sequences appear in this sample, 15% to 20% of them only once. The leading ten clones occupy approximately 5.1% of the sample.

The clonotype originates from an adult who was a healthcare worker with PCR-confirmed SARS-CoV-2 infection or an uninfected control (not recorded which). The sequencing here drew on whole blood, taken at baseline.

The DNA sequence is TGTGCCAGCAGTGTTTCCGGGACAGCCATCTCGGGAAACACCATATATTTT. Its amino acids are CASSVSGTAISGNTIYF. This chain joins TRBV6-5 to TRBJ1-3; 7 central nucleotides agree with TRBD1. The germline V gene provides CDR1 MNHEY and CDR2 SVGAGI. The CDR3 sequence holds 17 residues, the cysteine and phenylalanine included. This entry keeps only the CDR3 DNA: 51 bases, framed from base 1. Trimming leaves V shorter by 5 bases and J shorter by 4 bases, with the junction holding 14 bases beyond the gene matches.